This record concerns one T cell receptor (beta chain) sequence. Its recognized antigen is unknown. Within one base of it there is no much larger clone, and no base qualities were kept. The data were obtained in a study of blood T cell repertoires in COVID-19 (TCRdb year 2020). About the study as a whole: Samples from collaborators originated in the United States, Italy and Spain and spanned both the acute and convalescent phases of COVID-19. The prospective study material was composed of cDNA or gDNA derived from T cells, B-cell-depleted T cells, or PBMCs. Deeply sampled blood TCRbeta repertoires from subjects exposed to, actively infected with, or recovered from COVID-19 were included in the dataset. A freely available public database, intended as a resource for researchers studying the immune response to SARS-CoV-2, is where the repertoires were released. The samples were drawn from two sources: the first 160 participants of the ongoing ImmuneRACE study, and 950 to 1,500 subjects contributed by 6 global collaborators. A de-identified subject ID, COVID-19 status, age in years and sex were almost always included in the sample metadata. HLA class I and class II types, where available, came from metadata supplied by the sample provider rather than from assay-based typing.

What the study reported, not specific to this receptor: How much clinical and demographic metadata was included differed by source and by participant, and the metadata was provided uncurated.

Trimming leaves V shorter by 5 bases and J shorter by 2 bases, with the junction holding 5 bases beyond the gene matches. Taken from cysteine to phenylalanine, the CDR3 has 14 residues. The sequence is cut down to CDR3 DNA, 42 bases in frame from base 1. The germline V gene (reference sequence) specifies MNHNY as CDR1 and SVGAGI as CDR2. The collaborating institutions used their own protocols to collect whole blood in K2EDTA tubes. For TCRbeta analysis, collaborators shipped samples in one of three forms: frozen whole blood, isolated PBMCs, or DNA extracted from either of those sample types. TCRbeta CDR3 regions were amplified from genomic DNA by means of the immunoSEQ Assay, a bias-controlled multiplex PCR. Per the authors' processing: Nucleated cell counts per sample were estimated from amplification of reference gene primers within the assay. To quantify the absolute abundance of each unique TCRbeta CDR3 rearrangement, sequence reads were collapsed and filtered. Productive Simpson clonality was computed per sample as the square root of Simpson's diversity index over productive rearrangements. The source is immuneACCESS, and TCRdb retained only in-frame sequences with V and J called. Part of the clones is not carried over; for the studies checked, unresolved V genes explain less than half of this, and the remainder is unexplained. V and J calls and clone size come straight from that table; D and trimming were deduced from the DNA. The sample table lists 15,000 to 20,000 clones, about 85% of them with a count of one. The ten largest clonotypes hold about 50% of the sample.

The sample was peripheral blood. Here the chain combines TRBV6-6 and TRBJ1-2, with 7 bases in between that match TRBD1. The TCR originated in a human donor in a cohort sampled during active COVID-19. In nucleotides, the sequence is TGTGCCAGCAGTCCTCAGGGGGTAAACTATGGCTACACCTTC. The resulting protein is CASSPQGVNYGYTF.